The clone carrying this TCR beta chain was found many times. Trimming took off 4 bases at V and 0 bases at J, with 13 bases between the two ends. Germline CDR1 and CDR2: SEHNR and FQNEAQ (reference sequence). CDR3 length equals 16 residues. TCR beta VDJ combinations and CDR3 sequences were profiled from genomic DNA. MiXCR was run by TCRdb on the reads, yielding one entry per CDR3 protein. The table lists 100,000 to 150,000 distinct CDR3 sequences, less than 45% of them singletons. The data originate from a study of CD8+CD57+ T cells in acquired aplastic anemia. This chain connects TRBV7-9 to TRBJ2-1; no clear D. The sequence was obtained from a human donor in good health, serving as a control. Source material: sorted CD4+, CD8+, or CD8+CD57+ T cells (not recorded which) from PBMCs. In DNA form, the CDR3 reads TGTGCCAGCAGCTCCGGTGGATCCATCTCCTACAATGAGCAGTTCTTC. It codes for CASSSGGSISYNEQFF.